These 5 T cell receptor beta chains originate from one sample sequenced in a study of patients and donors after allogeneic stem cell transplantation. TCRdb processed the RT-PCR reads anew with MiXCR; each CDR3 protein has one entry. Of 25,000 to 35,000 distinct CDR3 sequences listed, nearly 7% are singletons. Sequencing was performed on blood, either unsorted or a sorted T cell fraction (not recorded which). The receptors were sampled from a human donor who was either an allogeneic HSCT recipient or a stem cell or donor lymphocyte infusion donor (not recorded which). It is not recorded whose cells these are; they may come from a transplant donor.

At least ten counts were recorded for this clonotype. The chain carries TRBV9 and TRBJ2-1; 11 bases line up with TRBD2. The V and J ends lost 4 bases and 7 bases, in that order; junction bases with no gene match: 7. The CDR3 totals 15 residues. Germline loops: CDR1 SGDLS, CDR2 YYNGEE. The DNA of the CDR3 is TGTGCCAGCAGCCAAGCTAGCGGGAGGTGGAATGAGCAGTTCTTC. Amino acids: CASSQASGRWNEQFF. The whole variable domain, remainder taken from reference TRBV9 and TRBJ2-1, is DSGVTQTPKHLITATGQRVTLRCSPRSGDLSVYWYQQSLDQGLQFLIQYYNGEERAKGNILERFSAQQFPDLHSELNLSSLELGDSALYFCASSQASGRWNEQFFGPGTRLTVL.

In this sample, this clonotype turned up a few times. The V and J genes are TRBV7-9 and TRBJ2-5; 9 positions agree with TRBD2. The germline V gene encodes CDR1 SEHNR and CDR2 FQNEAQ (reference sequence). J lost 3 bases, V lost 7 bases, and 12 bases had no gene match. The CDR3 runs to 16 residues. CDR3 residues: CASTPWGREGKETQYF. CDR3 coding DNA: TGTGCCAGCACCCCCTGGGGGCGGGAGGGGAAAGAGACCCAGTACTTC.

This clonotype was picked up many times. The CDR3 here is CSVGGGNSYNEQFF. CDR3 coding DNA: TGCAGCGTTGGGGGGGGGAACTCCTACAATGAGCAGTTCTTC. The rearrangement uses TRBV29-1 and TRBJ2-1, with 7 bases aligning to TRBD2. V gave up 4 bases and J gave up 0 bases; unmatched junction bases: 3. Germline values: CDR1 SQVTM, CDR2 ANQGSEA. This CDR3 contains 14 residues.

This clonotype was picked up many times. V usage is TRBV7-3 and J usage is TRBJ1-5, with D hard to call. The CDR3 is 13 amino acids. The ends were cut back, 1 base at V and 3 bases at J, with 4 bases in the middle. Germline lookup yields CDR1 SGHTA and CDR2 FQGTGA. The CDR3 bases are TGTGCCAGCAGCTTAAGTCTCAATCAGCCCCAGCATTTT. Amino acid sequence: CASSLSLNQPQHF. The whole variable domain, remainder taken from reference TRBV7-3 and TRBJ1-5, is GAGVSQTPSNKVTEKGKYVELRCDPISGHTALYWYRQSLGQGPEFLIYFQGTGAADDSGLPNDRFFAVRPEGSVSTLKIQRTERGDSAVYLCASSLSLNQPQHFGDGTRLSIL.

This clonotype turned up a few times. The gene calls are TRBV7-9 and TRBJ2-7, with TRBD1 matching over 8 bases. Germline V gene sequence: CDR1 SEHNR, CDR2 FQNEAQ (reference sequence). After removal of 5 bases from V and 9 bases from J, the junction contained 9 bases not matched to a gene. This CDR3 has 13 residues. Written as DNA, the CDR3 is TGTGCCAGCAGCGTCGGGACAGGTCCGCGGCAGTACTTC. This codes for CASSVGTGPRQYF.